This T cell receptor (beta chain) appears in the sequencing data of a study of T cells in Graves' hyperthyroidism and ophthalmopathy. Uncontrolled infection, other autoimmune disease, pregnancy or lactation barred patients from enrollment. This clonotype was detected many times. In germline, CDR1 is SNHLY, CDR2 FYNNEI. The CDR3 length is 14 residues. The V gene lost 7 bases and the J gene lost 4 bases, with 16 bases spanning the gap. What was amplified from RNA transcripts were TCR beta CDR3 regions. HTBI primers were used for first-round RT-PCR of the TCR CDR3. MiXCR was run by TCRdb on the multiplex PCR reads, yielding one entry per CDR3 protein. In the table there are around 520,000 distinct CDR3 sequences, approximately 15% of which are singletons.

The sequence derives from a woman under 30 with Graves' hyperthyroidism. This rearrangement joins TRBV2 to TRBJ1-2; D not resolved. The material sequenced was blood. CDR3 sequence reads: CASTRTVRRYGYTF. Written as DNA, the CDR3 is TGTGCCAGCACTAGGACTGTAAGACGCTATGGCTACACCTTC.